This T cell receptor (beta chain) was identified in a study of blood T cell repertoires in COVID-19 (dated by TCRdb to 2020 to 2022). At the level of the whole study: Samples from collaborators originated in the United States, Italy and Spain and spanned both the acute and convalescent phases of COVID-19. The prospective study material was composed of cDNA or gDNA derived from T cells, B-cell-depleted T cells, or PBMCs. The dataset comprised deeply sampled blood TCRbeta repertoires from subjects exposed to, actively infected with, or recovered from COVID-19. A freely available public database, intended as a resource for researchers studying the immune response to SARS-CoV-2, is where the repertoires were released. Samples came from the ongoing ImmuneRACE study (first 160 participants) plus 1,254 subjects from 6 global collaborators. A de-identified subject ID, COVID-19 status, age in years and sex were almost always included in the sample metadata. Where available, HLA class I and class II types were obtained from metadata supplied by the sample provider rather than from assay-based typing.

Participants in the prospective study were aged about 18 to 95 years, lived in 20 to 30 United States geographic areas, and enrolled through a virtual design. In the prospective study, participants were assigned to cohorts based on the clinical history participants reported in a screening survey and a study questionnaire. Recovered participants in ImmuneRACE Cohort 3 were defined by two consecutive negative NP/OP PCR tests, clearance by a healthcare professional, or resolution of symptoms. In the prospective study, whole blood, serum and a nasopharyngeal or oropharyngeal swab were collected from each participant by mobile phlebotomists. Prospective study participants could optionally give additional blood draws and questionnaires over a roughly two-month period. Before DNA extraction, blood samples from the prospective study were shipped at room temperature or frozen. Trimming at the junction amounts to 4 bases on V and 10 bases on J, and the germline ends lie 17 bases apart. The CDR3 holds 13 amino acids from the cysteine to the phenylalanine. Only CDR3 DNA remains: 39 bases, in frame from the first base. Taken from the germline V gene, the CDR1 and CDR2 loops are SGHRS and YFSETQ.

Details on this clone: Its antigen is currently not known. It has no much larger one-base neighbor in the sample; base qualities were not kept.

What the study reported, not specific to this receptor: Clinical and demographic metadata were provided uncurated, with the amount varying by source and participant.

TCRbeta CDR3 regions were amplified from genomic DNA by means of the immunoSEQ Assay, a bias-controlled multiplex PCR. The original pipeline was this. Within the assay, amplification of reference gene primers was used to estimate how many nucleated cells each sample contained. To quantify the absolute abundance of each unique TCRbeta CDR3 rearrangement, sequence reads were collapsed and filtered. Productive Simpson clonality was computed per sample as the square root of Simpson's diversity index over productive rearrangements. Here the immuneACCESS table is served through TCRdb, limited to in-frame sequences with V and J called. Missing clones are a known gap in these copies; in checked studies unresolved V genes cover under half, and the rest lacks a known reason. V, J and clone size are taken as reported in that table, and D and trimming were inferred from the DNA itself. For this sample the table gives approximately 210,000 clones, of which 87% were detected only once. Around 2% of the sample goes to the ten largest clones.

In this chain, TRBV5-1 is recombined with TRBJ1-1; the best D guess is TRBD1, with 6 bases matching. Sequences were obtained from PBMCs or T cells enriched from blood (not recorded which). This sequence was found in a woman younger than 45 who had recovered from COVID-19. The CDR3 reads as follows: CASSLQGEYGAFF. The nucleotides read TGCGCCAGCAGCCTACAGGGAGAGTATGGAGCTTTCTTT.